This entry lists 26 T cell receptor beta chains sequenced from one sample in a study of blood T cell repertoires in COVID-19. The data were produced by immunoSEQ multiplex PCR, yet TCRdb's version contains in-frame clones alone and is incomplete. The sample comprises some 340,000 clones, 90% of which are singletons, and 3.9% rests with the top ten. Sequencing was carried out using PBMCs or T cells enriched from blood (not recorded which). The receptors here all came from a woman aged 25 to 39 who had been exposed to COVID-19.

This clone was observed once. This chain links TRBV19 with TRBJ2-3, with 7 positions matching TRBD2. The CDR3 is made up of 14 amino acids. J lost 7 bases, V lost 4 bases, and 8 bases had no gene match. Germline CDR1 and CDR2: LNHDA and SQIVND (reference sequence). CDR3 in amino acids: CASSTGTTGYTQYF. The CDR3, as DNA: TGTGCCAGTAGTACCGGGACTACGGGTTATACGCAGTATTTT.

The V gene is TRBV5-1, the J gene TRBJ1-1, with 10 bases that match TRBD1. This CDR3 region has 15 residues. Trimming at V came to 5 bases and at J to 4 bases, leaving 8 bases not matched to a gene. Per germline, CDR1 SGHRS and CDR2 YFSETQ. The CDR3 region has the DNA TGCGCCAGCAGTTGGGACAGGGGCCTGGGCACTGAAGCTTTCTTT. Amino acids: CASSWDRGLGTEAFF.

J is TRBJ1-6 and V is TRBV5-6, with TRBD1 matching 8 bases. The CDR3 runs to 15 residues. Germline V gene data show CDR1 as SGHDT and CDR2 as YYEEEE. J lost 9 bases, V lost 0 bases, and 5 bases had no gene match. CDR3: CASSLGRTGPSPLHF. The DNA of the CDR3 is TGTGCCAGCAGCTTGGGGAGGACAGGGCCTTCACCCCTCCACTTT.

This clone was counted between two and nine times. The chain joins TRBV5-1 to TRBJ2-1; 11 bases map to TRBD2. Unmatched junction bases numbered 3, after V lost 0 bases and J lost 4 bases. This CDR3 has 16 residues. CDR1 SGHRS and CDR2 YFSETQ come from the germline V gene. The CDR3 DNA follows: TGCGCCAGCAGCTTGGGGCTAGCGGGGGGATACAATGAGCAGTTCTTC. It specifies CASSLGLAGGYNEQFF.

The chain combines TRBV3-1 (or the pseudogene TRBV3-2) with TRBJ2-1; perhaps TRBD1 as D (6 bases). With 1 base removed from V and 6 bases from J, the gap between germline ends came to 10 bases. Germline V CDR1 and CDR2: LGHDT, YNNKEL (reference sequence). This CDR3 region has 14 residues. The DNA of the CDR3 is TGTGCCAGCAGCCAAGTGAACAGGGCCAATGAGCAGTTCTTC. Translated: CASSQVNRANEQFF.

The chain carries TRBV12-5 and TRBJ2-7; D ambiguous. V lost 8 bases to trimming and J lost 3 bases, with 11 bases between them. CDR1 and CDR2 (germline): LGHNT, FRNRAP. The CDR3 spans 12 residues. DNA of the CDR3: TGTGCTAGTAAGAGACACCACTACGAGCAGTACTTC. Translation gives CASKRHHYEQYF.

The chain is built from TRBV6-5 and TRBJ1-1, with D possibly being TRBD1 (5 bases). CDR3 length equals 15 residues. In germline, CDR1 is MNHEY, CDR2 SVGAGI. Between the trimmed V and J ends, which lost 4 bases and 3 bases, there was a span of 15 bases. The CDR3, as DNA: TGTGCCAGCAGTTCCCTAACGGAGGGGTACACTGAAGCTTTCTTT. Protein product: CASSSLTEGYTEAFF.

V is TRBV19 and J is TRBJ1-1; TRBD1 matches 7 bases. The ends lost 3 bases at V and 4 bases at J; junction bases unmatched: 11. CDR1 LNHDA and CDR2 SQIVND come from the germline V gene (reference sequence). The CDR3 is 16 residues long. The CDR3 region is CASSIPRQGFGTEAFF. The CDR3, as DNA: TGTGCCAGTAGTATCCCACGACAGGGTTTTGGCACTGAAGCTTTCTTT.

The chain links TRBV6-5 to TRBJ1-1, with TRBD1 matching over 7 bases. This CDR3 has 13 residues. The J segment lost 3 bases and the V segment lost 7 bases, leaving 5 bases of the junction unmatched. Per germline, CDR1 MNHEY and CDR2 SVGAGI. The CDR3 sequence: CASTRQGYTEAFF. In DNA form, the CDR3 reads TGTGCCAGCACCCGACAGGGATACACTGAAGCTTTCTTT.

The chain employs TRBV3-1 (or the pseudogene TRBV3-2) and TRBJ2-3, with 12 bases that match TRBD2. The J segment lost 3 bases and the V segment lost 4 bases, leaving 2 bases of the junction unmatched. CDR3 size: 15 residues. Germline CDR1 and CDR2: LGHDT and YNNKEL (reference sequence). The CDR3 is CASSRGLAGTDTQYF. The CDR3 bases are TGTGCCAGCAGCCGCGGACTAGCGGGGACAGATACGCAGTATTTT.

This clone has only one observation. The rearrangement joins TRBV7-8 to TRBJ2-2; tentatively, D is TRBD1 (6 bases). There are 17 residues in the CDR3. Trimming removed 2 bases at V and 2 bases at J, with 15 bases between. Germline CDR1 and CDR2: SGHVS and FQNEAQ. The chain's CDR3 is CASSLIIGTLNTGELFF. CDR3 sequence (DNA): TGTGCCAGCAGCTTAATAATAGGGACACTTAACACCGGGGAGCTGTTTTTT.

V and J are TRBV5-4 and TRBJ1-2; 7 bases fit TRBD1. CDR1 is SGHNT and CDR2 is YYREEE in the germline V gene (reference sequence). The CDR3 has 15 amino acids. V dropped 6 bases and J dropped 1; count of bases not matched to a gene: 9. CDR3 nucleotides: TGTGCCAGCAACCTACAGGGGCCTCTTAACTATGGCTACACCTTC. Translation: CASNLQGPLNYGYTF.

V gene TRBV5-1 combines with J gene TRBJ2-2, with 8 nucleotides matching TRBD1. CDR1 SGHRS and CDR2 YFSETQ come from the germline V gene. The CDR3 contains 14 residues. Losses at the gene ends were 5 bases for V and 3 bases for J; bases not matched to a gene: 3. The CDR3 reads CASRATGDTGELFF. CDR3 sequence (DNA): TGCGCCAGCAGGGCGACAGGGGACACCGGGGAGCTGTTTTTT. Together with reference TRBV5-1 and TRBJ2-2, the CDR3 gives the full variable domain: KAGVTQTPRYLIKTRGQQVTLSCSPISGHRSVSWYQQTPGQGLQFLFEYFSETQRNKGNFPGRFSGRQFSNSRSEMNVSTLELGDSALYLCASRATGDTGELFFGEGSRLTVL.

The DNA for the CDR3 is TGCGCCAGCAGGCCGGGACTCCTAAGGACAGATACGCAGTATTTT. This translates into CASRPGLLRTDTQYF. The chain is built from TRBV5-1 and TRBJ2-3; a possible D gene is TRBD2 (6 bases). Germline values: CDR1 SGHRS, CDR2 YFSETQ. V lost 5 bases and J 3 bases, leaving 16 bases between the germline ends. This CDR3 has 15 residues.

The genes are TRBV24-1 and TRBJ1-2; no clear D gene. The CDR3 has 13 residues. Germline V gene data show CDR1 as KGHDR and CDR2 as SFDVKD. V gave up 1 base and J gave up 4 bases, with 6 bases separating them. CDR3 nucleotide sequence: TGTGCCACCAGTGATTTTGCAGGCTATGGCTACACCTTC. It encodes CATSDFAGYGYTF.

The V gene is TRBV6-6, the J gene TRBJ1-2; D might be TRBD1 (5 bases). The CDR3 spans 12 residues. Germline V gives CDR1 MNHNY, CDR2 SVGAGI (reference sequence). V lost 7 bases to trimming and J lost 2 bases, with 8 bases between them. The CDR3 region is CASMEGNYGYTF. The CDR3 DNA reads TGTGCCAGCATGGAGGGGAACTATGGCTACACCTTC.

The chain recombines TRBV27 with TRBJ1-1, with D tentatively TRBD1 (6 bases). The germline V and J ends were trimmed by 5 bases and 1 base, with 11 bases remaining between them. CDR3 length: 14 amino acids. Germline V gene lookup returns CDR1 MNHEY and CDR2 SMNVEV (reference sequence). CDR3 sequence reads: CASSRLQGNTEAFF. CDR3 nucleotide sequence: TGTGCCAGCAGTCGATTACAGGGGAACACTGAAGCTTTCTTT.

The chain has TRBV19 and TRBJ1-6; D call uncertain. V lost 4 bases, J lost 9 bases, and 13 bases lay in between. From germline, CDR1 is LNHDA and CDR2 SQIVND (reference sequence). The CDR3 has 14 amino acids. CDR3 DNA sequence: TGTGCCAGTAGTAGCGAGTTTCGTAGTTCACCCCTCCACTTT. It encodes CASSSEFRSSPLHF.

This chain links TRBV11-1 with TRBJ2-3, with 9 nucleotides matching TRBD2. The CDR3 has 15 residues. V was pared by 5 bases and J by 6 bases, with 9 bases of the junction left unmatched. In germline, CDR1 is SGHAT, CDR2 FQDESV (reference sequence). CDR3 amino acids: CASSPGLAKVDTQYF. CDR3 DNA sequence: TGTGCCAGCAGCCCCGGACTAGCGAAGGTCGATACGCAGTATTTT.

This chain joins TRBV7-9 and TRBJ2-2; 7 positions match TRBD1. Germline V gene lookup returns CDR1 SEHNR and CDR2 FQNEAQ (reference sequence). Trimming at V came to 5 bases and at J to 0 bases, leaving 6 bases not matched to a gene. This CDR3 is built from 16 residues. This chain's CDR3 is CASSLRDSPNTGELFF. The CDR3, as DNA: TGTGCCAGCAGCCTGAGGGACAGCCCGAACACCGGGGAGCTGTTTTTT.

This clone was counted once. The V gene is TRBV7-9, the J gene TRBJ1-2, with TRBD1 as a possible D gene (6 bases). This CDR3 is built from 15 residues. The V end was cut by 4 bases, the J end by 6 bases, with 18 bases between. CDR1 is SEHNR, CDR2 FQNEAQ, per germline (reference sequence). The CDR3 nucleotides are TGTGCCAGCAGCTCCCGGATGAGGGGGTTTGATGGCTACACCTTC. Amino acid sequence: CASSSRMRGFDGYTF.

The table lists this clone with a count of one. The chain is built from TRBV9 and TRBJ2-7; tentatively, D is TRBD1 (5 bases). The CDR3 extends over 13 amino acids. Germline V gene sequence: CDR1 SGDLS, CDR2 YYNGEE. The V and J ends lost 3 bases and 0 bases respectively, with 7 bases between them. The CDR3 DNA sequence: TGTGCCAGCAGCGGGGGCGACTCCTACGAGCAGTACTTC. Translating it yields CASSGGDSYEQYF.

The V and J genes are TRBV2 and TRBJ1-1; D may be TRBD1 (6 bases). This CDR3 region has 15 residues. Germline-derived CDR1 and CDR2 are SNHLY and FYNNEI. V was pared by 8 bases and J by 0 bases, with 16 bases between. CDR3 coding DNA: TGTGCCAGCCCGACAGGCTCACTCATGAACACTGAAGCTTTCTTT. It codes for CASPTGSLMNTEAFF.

This chain joins TRBV12-5 and TRBJ2-1; 12 nucleotides match TRBD2. V shed 5 bases, J shed 5 bases, and the junction held 4 bases outside the gene matches. The germline CDR1 and CDR2 sequences are LGHNT and FRNRAP. The CDR3 spans 15 residues. Here the CDR3 DNA reads TGTGCTAGTGGTCGGACTAGCGGGGACCACAATGAGCAGTTCTTC. Translation: CASGRTSGDHNEQFF.

The chain employs TRBV2 and TRBJ1-1; possibly TRBD1 for D (6 bases). This CDR3 is 14 amino acids long. The V end was cut by 6 bases, the J end by 3 bases, with 14 bases between. Germline lookup yields CDR1 SNHLY and CDR2 FYNNEI. CDR3 region: CASSEQGSYTEAFF. CDR3 DNA: TGTGCCAGCAGCGAACAGGGATCGTACACTGAAGCTTTCTTT.

The chain employs TRBV2 and TRBJ1-1; no reliable D call. The V gene's germline CDR1 is SNHLY and CDR2 FYNNEI. Trimming cost V 4 bases and J 5 bases, with 11 bases left between them. The CDR3 has 13 amino acids. CDR3 sequence (DNA): TGTGCCAGCAGTGTCTTTGGGGAGACTGAAGCTTTCTTT. It codes for CASSVFGETEAFF.